This section outlines one T cell receptor beta chain sequence together with its context. These data originate in a study of blood T cell repertoires in COVID-19. Study-level information: Italy, Spain and the United States were the sources of the convalescent and acute COVID-19 samples.

Authors' analysis steps: Amplifying reference gene primers gave estimates of nucleated cell counts. Clones were sequenced by immunoSEQ multiplex PCR, and TCRdb holds only the in-frame ones, with some missing. V, J and clone size derive from that table, while D and trimming were established from the DNA sequence. Counted here are 270,000 or so clones, approximately 87% occurring once; the ten biggest clones make up 8.6%. This CDR3 spans 16 amino acids. V was clipped by 2 bases and J by 0 bases, with 13 bases between them. Germline V gene data show CDR1 as KGHSH and CDR2 as LQKENI. The sequencing input was peripheral blood. The chain combines TRBV18 with TRBJ1-1; tentatively, D is TRBD1 (5 bases). This TCR was recovered from a human donor in a cohort sampled during active COVID-19. The CDR3 DNA reads as TGTGCCAGCTCACCAGAGTTACAGGCACTGAACACTGAAGCTTTCTTT. Its translation is CASSPELQALNTEAFF.